The source of this T cell receptor beta chain is a study of blood T cell repertoires in COVID-19. Background on the study: Some COVID-19 samples were acute and others convalescent; all came from the United States, Italy and Spain. Sources were T cells, B-cell-depleted T cells, or PBMCs; the material itself was cDNA or gDNA.

The assay was immunoSEQ multiplex PCR, and TCRdb's table has in-frame clones only and misses some. The sample has around 270,000 clones; 65% to 85% are singletons. Seattle patient enrollment occurred during active infection, with longitudinal follow-up thereafter. Germline V lookup: CDR1 GTSNPN, CDR2 SVGIG (reference sequence). The CDR3 sequence is 16 residues long. The V gene end was trimmed by 3 bases and the J gene end by 8 bases; junction bases not matched to a gene: 7. The sequence was collected from an older person with COVID-19, enrolled during active disease. The sample was peripheral blood. The chain couples TRBV30 to TRBJ2-1; TRBD2 matches 16 bases. The CDR3 DNA sequence: TGTGCCTGGAGGGAGGGACTAGCGGGAGGGGTGGATGAGCAGTTCTTC. Encoded protein: CAWREGLAGGVDEQFF.